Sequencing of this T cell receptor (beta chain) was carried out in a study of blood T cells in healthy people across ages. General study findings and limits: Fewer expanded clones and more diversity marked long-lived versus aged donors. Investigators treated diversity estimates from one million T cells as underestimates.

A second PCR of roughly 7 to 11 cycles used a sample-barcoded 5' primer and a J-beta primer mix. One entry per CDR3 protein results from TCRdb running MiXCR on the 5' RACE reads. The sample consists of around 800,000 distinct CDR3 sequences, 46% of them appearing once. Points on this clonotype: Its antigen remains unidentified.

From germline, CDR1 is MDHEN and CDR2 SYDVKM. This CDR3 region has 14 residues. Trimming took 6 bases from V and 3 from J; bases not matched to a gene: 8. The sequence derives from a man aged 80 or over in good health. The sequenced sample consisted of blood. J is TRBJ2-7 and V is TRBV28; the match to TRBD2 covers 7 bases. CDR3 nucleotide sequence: TGTGCCAGCAGCAGACGAGCGGGAATCTACGAGCAGTACTTC. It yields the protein CASSRRAGIYEQYF.